The clone carrying this T cell receptor (beta chain) was counted at least ten times. Its matching antigen is unknown. With a duration under 2 months, the hyperthyroidism was newly diagnosed in patients aged 18 to 65. Patients showing uncontrolled infection, other autoimmune disease, pregnancy or lactation were ineligible. Authors of the study amplified TCR beta CDR3 regions from RNA transcripts. First-round RT-PCR targeting the TCR CDR3 was performed with the HTBI primer set. MiXCR, applied by TCRdb to the multiplex PCR reads, yields one record per CDR3 protein. The data show 280,000 or so distinct CDR3 sequences, with nearly 15% seen just once and around 31% held by the top ten. The CDR3 consists of 13 residues. Germline-derived CDR1 and CDR2 are LGHDT and YNNKEL (reference sequence). Trimming shortened V by 3 bases and J by 9 bases, and 15 bases separated the two germline ends. These data originate in a study of T cells in Graves' hyperthyroidism and ophthalmopathy.

Study observations and caveats: Expanded thyroid clonotypes (above 0.001) were mostly also found in blood.

The sequence came from a woman between 45 and 65 years old with Graves' hyperthyroidism that later progressed to Graves' ophthalmopathy. The genes are TRBV3-1 and TRBJ2-7, with D unresolved. Specimen: blood. CDR3 sequence reads: CASSQGLATGQYF. Written as DNA, the CDR3 is TGTGCCAGCAGCCAGGGTCTGGCGACGGGGCAGTACTTC.